This T cell receptor beta chain was retrieved from a study of T cell changes during pregnancy in multiple sclerosis. This clone counts as medium-sized. CDR1 is ENHRY, CDR2 SYGVKD, per germline. Losses at the gene ends were 6 bases for V and 8 bases for J; bases not matched to a gene: 11. The CDR3 is 15 amino acids. TCRdb's copy holds only in-frame clones and misses some; the assay was immunoSEQ multiplex PCR. The data hold about 40,000 clones, with roughly 90% observed a single time. Sample: CD8+ T cells from peripheral blood mononuclear cells, taken before pregnancy. The source of this sequence is a female donor with multiple sclerosis, enrolled in a pregnancy study. The V call is TRBV10-3, the J call TRBJ2-4; 9 nucleotides line up with TRBD1. CDR3 bases: TGTGCCATCAGATCCGGGACAGGGTTCGGTGACATTCAGTACTTC. This translates into CAIRSGTGFGDIQYF.